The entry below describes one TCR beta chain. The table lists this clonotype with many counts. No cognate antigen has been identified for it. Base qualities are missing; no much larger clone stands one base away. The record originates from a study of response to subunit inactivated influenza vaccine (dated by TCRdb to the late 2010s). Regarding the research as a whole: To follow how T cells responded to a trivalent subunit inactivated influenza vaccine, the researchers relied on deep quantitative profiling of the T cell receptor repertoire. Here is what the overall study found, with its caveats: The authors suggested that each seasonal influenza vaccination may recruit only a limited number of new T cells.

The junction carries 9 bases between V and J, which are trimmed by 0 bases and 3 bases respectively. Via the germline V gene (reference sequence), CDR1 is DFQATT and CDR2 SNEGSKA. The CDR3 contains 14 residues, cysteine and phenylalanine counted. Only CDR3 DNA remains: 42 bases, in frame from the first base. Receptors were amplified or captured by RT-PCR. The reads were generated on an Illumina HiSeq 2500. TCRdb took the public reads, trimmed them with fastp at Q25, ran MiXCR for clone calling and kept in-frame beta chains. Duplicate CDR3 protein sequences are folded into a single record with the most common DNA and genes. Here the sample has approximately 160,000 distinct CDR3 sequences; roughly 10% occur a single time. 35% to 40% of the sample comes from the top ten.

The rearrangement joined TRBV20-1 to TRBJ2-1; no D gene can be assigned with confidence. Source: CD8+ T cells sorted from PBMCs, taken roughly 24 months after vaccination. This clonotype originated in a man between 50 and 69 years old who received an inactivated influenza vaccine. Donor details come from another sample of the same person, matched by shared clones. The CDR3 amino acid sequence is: CSARDKASYNEQFF. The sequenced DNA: TGCAGTGCTAGAGATAAGGCTAGCTACAATGAGCAGTTCTTC.